These 25 T cell receptor beta chains originate from one sample sequenced in a study of CD8 T cells in ankylosing spondylitis. Study observations and caveats: Blood from ankylosing spondylitis patients appeared to carry a characteristic roughly eight-variant TCR beta motif.

One entry per CDR3 protein, called by TCRdb with MiXCR from the 5' RACE reads. In the table there are more than 400,000 distinct CDR3 sequences, under 5.5% of which are singletons. No antigen has been assigned to these receptors. Sample: blood, either unsorted or a sorted T cell fraction (not recorded which). The receptors originated from a male donor with ankylosing spondylitis.

Concerning this clonotype: A read error may be the cause here, since a much bigger clone is one base away. Because the CDR3 is missing its conserved closing phenylalanine or tryptophan, this is likely a read error. The rearrangement joins TRBV20-1 to TRBJ2-7, with 8 bases identical to TRBD1. The V segment lost 2 bases and the J segment 5 bases; nucleotides outside the gene matches: 17. Germline-derived CDR1 and CDR2 are DFQATT and SNEGSKA (reference sequence). This CDR3 region has 17 residues. DNA of the CDR3: TGCAGTGCTAGAAGGGGACCGGACAGGGCAGCCCCCCACGAGCAGTACATC. It specifies CSARRGPDRAAPHEQYI.

This clonotype has ten or more counts. The gene calls are TRBV10-3 and TRBJ2-5, with no clear D. This CDR3 comprises 11 residues. Germline V gene data show CDR1 as ENHRY and CDR2 as SYGVKD. Trimming took off 6 bases at V and 5 bases at J, with 7 bases between the two ends. CDR3 amino acids: CAISVRETQYF. The CDR3 bases are TGTGCCATCAGCGTCAGGGAGACCCAGTACTTC.

This clonotype was seen many times. V is TRBV29-1 and J is TRBJ2-3; 11 bases align to TRBD2. This CDR3 has 17 amino acids. Germline V gene sequence: CDR1 SQVTM, CDR2 ANQGSEA. The junction had 11 bases not matched to a gene; V was cut back by 5 bases and J by 1 base. CDR3 protein: CSVHGVAGGQGTDTQYF. CDR3 DNA sequence: TGCAGCGTTCACGGGGTAGCGGGAGGGCAAGGCACAGATACGCAGTATTTT.

This chain connects TRBV12-5 to TRBJ2-1; the D call may be TRBD1 or TRBD2 (5 bases each). CDR1 is LGHNT, CDR2 FRNRAP, per germline. Trimming stripped 0 bases from V and 8 bases from J, with 14 bases between. This CDR3 has 15 residues. The CDR3 reads CASGLVRGPVDEQFF. The DNA of the CDR3 is TGTGCTAGTGGTTTGGTCCGGGGACCGGTGGATGAGCAGTTCTTC.

This clonotype was detected many times. J is TRBJ1-2 and V is TRBV3-1; D not resolved. CDR1 and CDR2 from the germline V gene are LGHDT and YNNKEL (reference sequence). CDR3 length: 12 residues. V was cut by 0 bases and J by 8 bases, with 7 bases left in between. The CDR3 loop reads CASSQDYMGYTF. The DNA of the CDR3 is TGTGCCAGCAGCCAAGACTACATGGGCTACACCTTC.

This clonotype was counted at least ten times. The chain combines TRBV28 with TRBJ2-1; maybe TRBD1 (5 bases). Germline assignment: CDR1 MDHEN and CDR2 SYDVKM. This CDR3 comprises 16 residues. Trimming took 6 bases from V and 2 from J, leaving 17 bases between them. CDR3 sequence: CASRTRTRPPYNEQFF. For the CDR3, the DNA is TGTGCCAGCAGAACCCGGACACGGCCGCCCTACAATGAGCAGTTCTTC.

This clonotype was counted ten times or more. V and J are TRBV20-1 and TRBJ2-1; no firm D call. CDR1 and CDR2 (germline): DFQATT, SNEGSKA (reference sequence). With 5 bases removed from V and 4 bases from J, the gap between germline ends came to 6 bases. The CDR3 covers 11 residues. The CDR3 reads CSARPYNEQFF. CDR3 in DNA: TGCAGTGCTCGCCCTTACAATGAGCAGTTCTTC.

The sample holds a few counts of this clonotype. The chain links TRBV10-3 to TRBJ2-3; 16 nucleotides align to TRBD2. Per the germline V gene, CDR1 is ENHRY and CDR2 is SYGVKD. J lost 4 bases, V lost 3 bases, and 16 bases had no gene match. The CDR3 has 21 residues. DNA of the CDR3: TGTGCCATCAGTGATCCCCCGGGACTAGCGGGGGGGCTACTCGTCCCAGATACGCAGTATTTT. Protein sequence: CAISDPPGLAGGLLVPDTQYF.

The sample holds many counts of this clonotype. J is TRBJ2-2 and V is TRBV4-1; 7 bases match TRBD1. The CDR3 consists of 16 residues. Germline CDR1 and CDR2: MGHRA and YSYEKL. The junction had 8 bases not matched to a gene; V was cut back by 5 bases and J by 2 bases. The CDR3 DNA sequence: TGCGCCAGCAGCTTTCGGACAGGTATCAACACCGGGGAGCTGTTTTTT. It translates to CASSFRTGINTGELFF.

This clonotype showed up just a few times. The V call is TRBV5-1, the J call TRBJ1-4; D might be TRBD1 (5 bases). The CDR3 loop spans 18 amino acids. The V gene's germline CDR1 is SGHRS and CDR2 YFSETQ. Trimming cost V 2 bases and J 6 bases, with 23 bases left between them. CDR3 DNA: TGCGCCAGCAGCTTTACAATGGAGGGGAGGACCCTGGATGAAAAACTGTTTTTT. Residues: CASSFTMEGRTLDEKLFF.

This clonotype was seen at least ten times. V and J are TRBV20-1 and TRBJ1-5; D is perhaps TRBD1 (5 bases). The germline CDR1 and CDR2 sequences are DFQATT and SNEGSKA (reference sequence). The CDR3 sequence is 14 residues long. V was clipped by 3 bases and J by 6 bases, with 15 bases between them. Here the CDR3 DNA reads TGCAGTGCTAGCCCGGGACGTCGGGTTCAGCCCCAGCATTTT. Its protein product is CSASPGRRVQPQHF.

The table lists this clonotype with many counts. The V gene is TRBV6-2 or TRBV6-3, the J gene TRBJ2-2, with 7 nucleotides matching TRBD1. V shed 11 bases and J 1 base; nucleotides not matched to a gene: 7. This CDR3 region has 14 residues. Germline V gives CDR1 MNHEY, CDR2 SVGEGT. CDR3: CAVRRTGNTGELFF. In DNA, the CDR3 is TGTGCCGTTAGGCGGACAGGGAACACCGGGGAGCTGTTTTTT.

This clonotype was observed at least ten times. This sequence joins TRBV4-3 and TRBJ1-3; no reliable D call. This CDR3 region has 16 residues. V dropped 3 bases and J dropped 4 bases, with 16 bases sitting between them. Germline lookup yields CDR1 LGHNA and CDR2 YSLEER. CDR3 sequence reads: CASSHLRAGPGNTIYF. DNA of the CDR3: TGCGCCAGCAGCCACCTAAGGGCGGGCCCCGGAAACACCATATATTTT.

This clonotype was recorded many times. The genes are TRBV10-3 and TRBJ2-1; D is uncertain. The germline CDR1 and CDR2 sequences are ENHRY and SYGVKD. The CDR3 consists of 11 residues. V was pared by 0 bases and J by 8 bases, with 2 bases between. The CDR3 sequence is CAISESDEQFF. In DNA form, the CDR3 reads TGTGCCATCAGTGAGTCAGATGAGCAGTTCTTC.

This clonotype was recorded at least ten times. This sequence joins TRBV5-6 and TRBJ2-7; 9 nucleotides line up with TRBD2. The V segment lost 4 bases and the J segment 1 base; nucleotides outside the gene matches: 9. The CDR3 has 16 residues. Germline V lookup: CDR1 SGHDT, CDR2 YYEEEE. This CDR3 is CASSPRTSVRSYEQYF. The CDR3 bases are TGTGCCAGCAGCCCCCGGACTAGCGTCCGTTCCTACGAGCAGTACTTC.

A few counts support this clonotype. The chain is built from TRBV6-2 or TRBV6-3 and TRBJ2-7; 9 bases are shared with TRBD1. J gave up 3 bases and V 4 bases, and 10 bases lay outside the gene matches. CDR1 and CDR2 from the germline V gene are MNHEY and SVGEGT. The CDR3 length is 16 residues. CDR3: CASSWRDRAFLYEQYF. The CDR3 DNA sequence: TGTGCCAGCAGTTGGAGGGACAGGGCTTTTCTCTACGAGCAGTACTTC.

This clonotype was counted once. The V call is TRBV24-1, the J call TRBJ2-1; D possibly matches TRBD1 or TRBD2 (5 bases each). V was trimmed by 1 base and J by 0 bases, leaving 9 bases between them. Germline V CDR1 and CDR2: KGHDR, SFDVKD. The CDR3 has 16 amino acids. CDR3 sequence reads: CATSDLVGDSYNEQFF. Here the CDR3 DNA reads TGTGCCACCAGTGATTTAGTGGGGGACTCCTACAATGAGCAGTTCTTC.

This clonotype showed up many times. The CDR3 is CASSERDRGFYEQYF. CDR3 nucleotide sequence: TGTGCCAGCAGCGAACGGGACAGAGGCTTCTACGAGCAGTACTTC. V gene TRBV7-2 combines with J gene TRBJ2-7; TRBD1 matches 7 bases. V lost 5 bases, J lost 3 bases, and 10 bases stayed unmatched. The CDR3 totals 15 residues. Per the germline V gene, CDR1 is SGHTA and CDR2 is FQGNSA.

This clonotype was observed many times. The chain links TRBV24-1 to TRBJ2-1, with D perhaps TRBD1 (6 bases). V was pared by 4 bases and J by 8 bases, with 17 bases between. The CDR3 has 15 residues. In germline, CDR1 is KGHDR, CDR2 SFDVKD. Here the CDR3 reads CATSDPRTVEDEQFF. CDR3 bases: TGTGCCACCAGTGACCCACGGACAGTTGAAGATGAGCAGTTCTTC.

This clonotype was observed a few times. This chain uses TRBV15 with TRBJ1-2, with TRBD1 matching 7 bases. Germline V gives CDR1 LNHNV, CDR2 YYDKDF (reference sequence). Losses at the gene ends were 4 bases for V and 0 bases for J; bases not matched to a gene: 5. This CDR3 spans 15 amino acids. The CDR3 region has the DNA TGTGCCACCAGCAAAAGGACAGGATCTAACTATGGCTACACCTTC. Its protein is CATSKRTGSNYGYTF.

This clonotype was counted at least ten times. The rearrangement joins TRBV20-1 to TRBJ2-2; 7 bases are a match to TRBD2. The CDR3 is 14 residues long. Germline-derived CDR1 and CDR2 are DFQATT and SNEGSKA (reference sequence). With V trimmed by 3 bases and J by 4 bases, 5 bases remained unmatched. For the CDR3, the DNA is TGCAGTGCTAGTTCCGGCGGGGGCACCGGGGAGCTGTTTTTT. Amino acid sequence: CSASSGGGTGELFF.

This clonotype was counted at least ten times. This sequence joins TRBV12-5 and TRBJ2-1; 10 bases line up with TRBD2. The CDR3 totals 15 residues. Trimming took 4 bases from V and 2 from J; bases not matched to a gene: 2. Looked up from germline, CDR1 is LGHNT and CDR2 is FRNRAP. The CDR3: CASGSGLAPYNEQFF. CDR3 sequence (DNA): TGTGCTAGTGGTTCGGGACTAGCGCCCTACAATGAGCAGTTCTTC.

This clonotype was detected a few times. The chain employs TRBV18 and TRBJ2-7, with 7 nucleotides matching TRBD2. Germline CDR1 is KGHSH and CDR2 is LQKENI. The CDR3 extends over 13 amino acids. J lost 7 bases, V lost 5 bases, and 8 bases had no gene match. The CDR3 here is CASSTDWGGEQYF. In DNA form, the CDR3 reads TGTGCCAGCTCAACGGACTGGGGAGGGGAGCAGTACTTC.

This clonotype was recorded at least ten times. V gene TRBV7-2 combines with J gene TRBJ1-6, with D perhaps matching TRBD1 (6 bases). In germline, CDR1 is SGHTA, CDR2 FQGNSA. There are 15 residues in the CDR3. V was clipped by 5 bases and J by 9 bases, with 17 bases between them. CDR3 residues: CASSLRTATISPLHF. The CDR3 nucleotides are TGTGCCAGCAGCCTACGGACAGCCACAATTTCACCCCTCCACTTT.

The V and J genes are TRBV11-1 and TRBJ2-4; 7 bases are a match to TRBD2. Losses at the gene ends were 5 bases for V and 4 bases for J; bases not matched to a gene: 26. Germline V gene data show CDR1 as SGHAT and CDR2 as FQDESV (reference sequence). This CDR3 region has 21 residues. The CDR3 is CASSPRPGTADRAGAKNIQYF. Here the CDR3 DNA reads TGTGCCAGCAGCCCTCGACCGGGGACTGCGGACCGGGCGGGAGCTAAAAACATTCAGTACTTC.